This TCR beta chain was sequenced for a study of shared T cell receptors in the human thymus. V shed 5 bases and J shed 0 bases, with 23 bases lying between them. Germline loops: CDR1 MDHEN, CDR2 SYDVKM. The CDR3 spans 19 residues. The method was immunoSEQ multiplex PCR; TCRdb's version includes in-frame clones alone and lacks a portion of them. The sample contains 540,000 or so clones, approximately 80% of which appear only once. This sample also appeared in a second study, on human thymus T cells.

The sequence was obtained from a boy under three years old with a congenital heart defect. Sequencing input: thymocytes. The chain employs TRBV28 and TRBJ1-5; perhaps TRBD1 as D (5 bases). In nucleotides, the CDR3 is TGTGCCAGCAGTGCCGGCCCCGGGACTCGCGGGAATAGCAATCAGCCCCAGCATTTT. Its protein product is CASSAGPGTRGNSNQPQHF. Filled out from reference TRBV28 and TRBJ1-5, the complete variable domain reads DVKVTQSSRYLVKRTGEKVFLECVQDMDHENMFWYRQDPGLGLRLIYFSYDVKMKEKGDIPEGYSVSREKKERFSLILESASTNQTSMYLCASSAGPGTRGNSNQPQHFGDGTRLSIL.